The rows below give T cell receptor beta chains drawn from one sample of a study of OX40 agonist ivuxolimab in advanced cancers. The data were produced by immunoSEQ multiplex PCR, yet TCRdb's version contains in-frame clones alone and is incomplete. The sample yields tens of thousands of clones, 88% seen once. Source: CD4+ or CD8+ T cells sorted from blood, taken in a trial of the OX40 agonist ivuxolimab. The source is an adult with an advanced solid tumor such as melanoma, head and neck, liver or kidney cancer. The CDR3 runs from the conserved cysteine through the conserved F or W. Each record gives: clone size, V gene, J gene, D gene, CDR3 protein, CDR3 DNA. A D gene is named only where the DNA matches it firmly. Where a row states a size, it is once, few, many or the class of an expanded clone; other rows omit it.

once	TRBV19	TRBJ2-3	.	CASSIQGPDTQYF	TGTGCCAGTAGTATACAGGGCCCAGATACACAGTATTTT
.	TRBV6-1	TRBJ1-1	.	CASSEIWNTEAFF	TGTGCCAGCAGCGAAATATGGAACACTGAAGCTTTCTTT
.	TRBV18	TRBJ2-5	.	CASSPQETQYF	TGTGCCAGCTCACCTCAAGAGACCCAGTACTTC
.	TRBV19	TRBJ2-5	.	CASSARKTTLQETQYF	TGTGCCAGTAGTGCGAGAAAAACGACACTCCAAGAGACCCAGTACTTC
.	TRBV30	TRBJ2-7	.	CAWSGGHAEQYF	TGTGCCTGGAGCGGGGGGCACGCCGAGCAGTACTTC
few	TRBV4-1	TRBJ2-1	TRBD2	CASSQVDMGLAGDEQFF	TGCGCCAGCAGCCAGGTTGACATGGGACTAGCGGGCGATGAGCAGTTCTTC
.	TRBV27	TRBJ2-7	.	CASSFRWRGHEQYF	TGTGCCAGCAGTTTCCGATGGAGGGGCCACGAGCAGTACTTC
.	TRBV10-3	TRBJ1-2	TRBD1	CAIRTTGVFNYGYTF	TGTGCCATCAGGACTACAGGGGTTTTTAACTATGGCTACACCTTC
.	TRBV7-2	TRBJ1-5	.	CASSLGQEQPQHF	TGTGCCAGCAGCTTAGGGCAGGAGCAGCCCCAGCATTTT
few	TRBV2	TRBJ1-5	.	CASSKGGERNQPQHF	TGTGCCAGCAGCAAGGGGGGGGAGCGCAATCAGCCCCAGCATTTT
few	TRBV18	TRBJ1-5	TRBD1	CASSPRQGNQPQHF	TGTGCCAGCTCACCAAGACAGGGAAATCAGCCCCAGCATTTT
once	TRBV2	TRBJ1-3	.	CASSESRGGNTIYF	TGTGCCAGCAGTGAGTCCAGGGGAGGAAACACCATATATTTT
.	TRBV5-8	TRBJ2-3	.	CASSIGRPDTQYF	TGTGCCAGCAGTATTGGTCGGCCAGATACGCAGTATTTT
.	TRBV10-3	TRBJ1-2	.	CAIREEGYTF	TGTGCCATCAGGGAAGAGGGCTACACCTTC
.	TRBV5-4	TRBJ2-6	.	CASSLGSRPGANVLTF	TGTGCCAGCAGCTTGGGCTCTAGGCCCGGGGCCAACGTCCTGACTTTC
.	TRBV6-1	TRBJ1-4	.	CASSVTGKKLFF	TGTGCCAGCAGCGTAACAGGGAAGAAACTGTTTTTT
.	TRBV4-1	TRBJ1-1	.	CASSLILGQVNTEAFF	TGCGCCAGCAGCCTTATTCTGGGGCAGGTGAACACTGAAGCTTTCTTT
few	TRBV18	TRBJ1-5	.	CASSLSQGNSNQPQHF	TGTGCCAGCTCATTGTCACAGGGAAATAGCAATCAGCCCCAGCATTTT
.	TRBV5-4	TRBJ2-7	.	CASSLGRTYEQYF	TGTGCCAGCAGCTTGGGACGGACCTACGAGCAGTACTTC
.	TRBV7-9	TRBJ1-1	.	CASSLESTEAFF	TGTGCCAGCAGCTTAGAGAGCACTGAAGCTTTCTTT
.	TRBV7-2	TRBJ1-2	TRBD1	CASSQDRGDGYTF	TGTGCCAGCAGCCAGGACAGGGGGGACGGCTACACCTTC
.	TRBV5-1	TRBJ1-2	.	CASSLVAQGNYGYTF	TGCGCCAGCAGCTTGGTCGCGCAGGGAAACTATGGCTACACCTTC
.	TRBV5-1	TRBJ2-1	.	CASSPDSPGSGYNEQFF	TGCGCCAGCAGCCCCGATTCACCCGGGTCCGGTTACAATGAGCAGTTCTTC
.	TRBV29-1	TRBJ2-1	.	CSVDGRSYNEQFF	TGCAGCGTTGATGGTCGGAGCTACAATGAGCAGTTCTTC
.	TRBV6-6	TRBJ2-3	.	CASSYASDTQYF	TGTGCCAGCAGTTACGCCTCAGATACGCAGTATTTT
.	TRBV18	TRBJ1-2	.	CASPPEIPGQGVGYTF	TGTGCCAGCCCCCCGGAGATTCCAGGCCAGGGCGTGGGCTACACCTTC
.	TRBV5-5	TRBJ1-4	.	CASRRQVANEKLFF	TGTGCCAGCAGAAGACAGGTCGCTAATGAAAAACTGTTTTTT
.	TRBV7-8	TRBJ1-3	TRBD1	CASSLAGQASGNTIYF	TGTGCCAGCAGCTTAGCTGGACAGGCCTCTGGAAACACCATATATTTT
.	TRBV6-5	TRBJ1-1	.	CASTPGPVNTEAFF	TGTGCCAGCACCCCAGGTCCGGTGAACACTGAAGCTTTCTTT
.	TRBV19	TRBJ2-3	TRBD1	CATADRATDTQYF	TGTGCCACCGCGGACAGGGCCACAGATACGCAGTATTTT
.	TRBV4-2	TRBJ1-2	TRBD1	CASSLSRGTGSPTF	TGTGCCAGCAGCCTGAGCCGGGGGACAGGGAGTCCCACCTTC
.	TRBV11-1	TRBJ2-7	.	CASSRTEAYEQYF	TGTGCCAGCAGCCGGACGGAAGCCTACGAGCAGTACTTC
.	TRBV23-1	TRBJ1-3	.	CASSQFGSSLGNTIYF	TGCGCCAGCAGTCAATTTGGATCTAGCCTTGGAAACACCATATATTTT
.	TRBV28	TRBJ2-6	.	CASSLRGQAGANVLTF	TGTGCCAGCAGTCTCAGGGGCCAGGCTGGGGCCAACGTCCTGACTTTC
.	TRBV9	TRBJ2-2	.	CASNRGAQDTGELFF	TGTGCCAGCAATCGGGGGGCCCAGGACACCGGGGAGCTGTTTTTT
.	TRBV6-5	TRBJ2-2	.	CASISAYTGELFF	TGTGCCAGTATTTCAGCCTACACCGGGGAGCTGTTTTTT
.	TRBV5-1	TRBJ2-3	TRBD1	CASSLGKGASTDTQYF	TGCGCCAGCAGCTTGGGCAAGGGGGCTTCGACAGATACGCAGTATTTT
.	TRBV5-1	TRBJ2-7	.	CASSLEAAGAYEQYF	TGCGCCAGCAGCTTGGAGGCCGCAGGGGCCTACGAGCAGTACTTC
.	TRBV15	TRBJ1-2	.	CATSRDSWSYTF	TGTGCCACCAGCAGAGATAGTTGGAGCTACACCTTC
.	TRBV6-1	TRBJ1-1	.	CASSSYAGDTEAFF	TGTGCCAGCTCGAGTTACGCGGGAGACACTGAAGCTTTCTTT
.	TRBV7-9	TRBJ2-7	.	CASTFSSSHEQYF	TGTGCCAGCACCTTCTCCTCCTCCCACGAGCAGTACTTC
.	TRBV29-1	TRBJ1-3	TRBD1	CSVGTASGNTIYF	TGCAGCGTAGGGACAGCCTCTGGAAACACCATATATTTT
.	TRBV6-1	TRBJ1-2	TRBD1	CASSEPTDRGLDGYTF	TGTGCCAGCAGTGAACCTACCGACAGGGGGCTAGATGGCTACACCTTC
.	TRBV2	TRBJ1-2	.	CATRRDGTANYGYTF	TGTGCCACCCGCCGGGACGGGACGGCGAACTATGGCTACACCTTC
.	TRBV6-4	TRBJ2-7	TRBD1	CASSDSKAQGVYEQYF	TGTGCCAGCAGTGACTCGAAGGCTCAGGGGGTCTACGAGCAGTACTTC
.	TRBV13	TRBJ2-5	TRBD2	CASSFVGGETQYF	TGTGCCAGCAGCTTTGTGGGGGGGGAGACCCAGTACTTC
.	TRBV9	TRBJ1-5	TRBD1	CASGPGQGDQPQHF	TGTGCCAGCGGCCCGGGGCAGGGGGATCAGCCCCAGCATTTT
.	TRBV7-2	TRBJ2-7	.	CASSLGFRGAYEQYF	TGTGCCAGCAGCTTGGGATTCAGGGGGGCCTACGAGCAGTACTTC
.	TRBV7-8	TRBJ2-1	TRBD1	CASSLDRQGEQFF	TGTGCCAGCAGCCTGGACAGGCAGGGTGAGCAGTTCTTC
.	TRBV7-3	TRBJ2-2	.	CASSLTAAGGAGELFF	TGTGCCAGCAGCTTAACGGCGGCAGGCGGGGCCGGGGAGCTGTTTTTT
.	TRBV7-2	TRBJ1-5	TRBD1	CASSLRQGNSNQPQHF	TGTGCCAGCAGCTTACGACAGGGCAATAGCAATCAGCCCCAGCATTTT
.	TRBV5-1	TRBJ2-2	TRBD1	CASDQTGGANTGELFF	TGCGCCAGCGACCAGACAGGGGGCGCGAACACCGGGGAGCTGTTTTTT
.	TRBV5-4	TRBJ1-6	TRBD1	CASSPPGQGGSPLHF	TGTGCCAGCAGCCCGCCGGGACAGGGTGGTTCACCCCTCCACTTT
few	TRBV20-1	TRBJ2-7	.	CSADVAYEQYF	TGCAGTGCGGACGTCGCCTACGAGCAGTACTTC
.	TRBV7-9	TRBJ2-7	.	CASSLNRDALYEQYF	TGTGCCAGCAGCTTAAACCGGGACGCCTTATACGAGCAGTACTTC